The 25 T cell receptor beta chains below come from one sample, sequenced in a study of spatial heterogeneity in lung cancer. The time point is: sample taken at primary tumor resection. MiXCR, run by TCRdb on the 5' RACE reads, gives a single entry per CDR3 protein. Among fewer than 45,000 distinct CDR3 sequences listed, approximately 6.3% were seen once. The sample was PBMCs, taken at surgery. These receptors were taken from a female donor with early-stage non-small cell lung cancer.

This clonotype was recorded at least ten times. The chain has TRBV7-9 and TRBJ1-1; maybe TRBD1 (5 bases). The CDR3 is 15 residues long. Germline V gives CDR1 SEHNR, CDR2 FQNEAQ (reference sequence). V dropped 1 base and J dropped 4 bases, with 13 bases sitting between them. CDR3 region: CASSLGVRDFTEAFF. DNA of the CDR3: TGTGCCAGCAGCTTAGGGGTTAGGGACTTCACTGAAGCTTTCTTT.

The J gene is TRBJ2-3, the V gene TRBV5-6; no clear D. This CDR3 has 14 amino acids. CDR1 and CDR2 from the germline V gene are SGHDT and YYEEEE. V lost 0 bases and J lost 11, with 16 bases in between. The CDR3 coding sequence is TGTGCCAGCAGCTTGGTTGCGCAAGCAGTGGGGCAGTATTTT. Its protein product is CASSLVAQAVGQYF.

V usage is TRBV10-3 and J usage is TRBJ2-1; TRBD2 agrees at 10 bases. J lost 7 bases, V lost 3 bases, and 3 bases had no gene match. The germline V gene encodes CDR1 ENHRY and CDR2 SYGVKD. This CDR3 is 14 amino acids long. Here the CDR3 DNA reads TGTGCCATCAGTGAAGGACTAGCGGAAAATGAGCAGTTCTTC. The encoded protein is CAISEGLAENEQFF.

This clonotype was observed at least ten times. The chain recombines TRBV13 with TRBJ2-1; 14 nucleotides match TRBD2. This CDR3 region has 15 residues. J was trimmed by 9 bases and V by 5 bases; bases with no gene match: 6. Germline V gene lookup returns CDR1 PRHDT and CDR2 FYEKMQ (reference sequence). CDR3 DNA: TGTGCCAGCAGCCTCGGGACTAGCGGGGGTGGTGAGCAGTTCTTC. Amino acids: CASSLGTSGGGEQFF.

In its sample, this clonotype was seen many times. CDR3 sequence: CATSGPSGQGEKLFF. The CDR3 DNA reads TGTGCCACCAGTGGTCCATCGGGACAAGGTGAAAAACTGTTTTTT. The genes are TRBV24-1 and TRBJ1-4, with D possibly TRBD1 on 6 matching bases. The CDR3 extends over 15 amino acids. Trimming cost V 5 bases and J 7 bases, with 16 bases left between them. Germline lookup yields CDR1 KGHDR and CDR2 SFDVKD.

This clonotype was detected many times. The chain recombines TRBV28 with TRBJ2-4, with D possibly called TRBD1 or TRBD2 (5 bases each). V lost 3 bases and J 8 bases, leaving 20 bases between the germline ends. The CDR3 runs to 16 residues. Per germline, CDR1 MDHEN and CDR2 SYDVKM. DNA of the CDR3: TGTGCCAGCAGTTTTTCAGGGTCTGGTAACGGGGACATTCAGTACTTC. Residues: CASSFSGSGNGDIQYF.

This clonotype was counted ten times or more. This sequence joins TRBV5-1 and TRBJ1-5; D unclear. The CDR3 is made up of 13 amino acids. Trimming took 0 bases from V and 1 from J, leaving 2 bases between them. Germline V gene data show CDR1 as SGHRS and CDR2 as YFSETQ. The CDR3 sequence is CASSLESNQPQHF. The CDR3 DNA reads TGCGCCAGCAGCTTGGAGAGCAATCAGCCCCAGCATTTT.

This clonotype was picked up a small number of times. V is TRBV5-4 and J is TRBJ1-1, with D uncertain. Trimming removed 0 bases from V and 10 bases from J, with 16 bases in between. Per germline, CDR1 SGHNT and CDR2 YYREEE (reference sequence). This CDR3 spans 14 amino acids. The CDR3 DNA follows: TGTGCCAGCAGCTTGGCCCCAGAATCCCCGGGAGCTTTCTTT. Its protein is CASSLAPESPGAFF. Combining the CDR3 with reference TRBV5-4 and TRBJ1-1 gives the whole variable domain ETGVTQSPTHLIKTRGQQVTLRCSSQSGHNTVSWYQQALGQGPQFIFQYYREEENGRGNFPPRFSGLQFPNYSSELNVNALELDDSALYLCASSLAPESPGAFFGQGTRLTVV.

This clonotype was observed at least ten times. V and J are TRBV12-3 or TRBV12-4 and TRBJ1-2; D not certain. The CDR3 totals 14 residues. V was trimmed by 6 bases and J by 1 base, leaving 12 bases between them. The chain's CDR3 is CASSRSEVNYGYTF. The CDR3 nucleotides read TGTGCCAGCAGCCGGTCAGAGGTTAACTATGGCTACACCTTC.

This clonotype has ten or more counts. The CDR3 reads CASSETADGYTF. The CDR3 region has the DNA TGCGCCAGCAGCGAAACTGCGGATGGCTACACCTTC. The V and J genes are TRBV5-1 and TRBJ1-2; D is unclear. The CDR3 has 12 residues. Between the trimmed V and J ends, which lost 4 bases and 6 bases, there was a span of 10 bases. Germline V gene sequence: CDR1 SGHRS, CDR2 YFSETQ. The full variable domain, with the rest looked up from reference TRBV5-1 and TRBJ1-2, is KAGVTQTPRYLIKTRGQQVTLSCSPISGHRSVSWYQQTPGQGLQFLFEYFSETQRNKGNFPGRFSGRQFSNSRSEMNVSTLELGDSALYLCASSETADGYTFGSGTRLTVV.

Concerning this clonotype itself: At one of its ends the junction is not consistent with the germline gene, which may arise from a read error. The V call is TRBV20-1, the J call TRBJ1-1; no definite D call. CDR3 length: 14 amino acids. The germline V gene has CDR1 DFQATT and CDR2 SNEGSKA (reference sequence). The CDR3 DNA reads TGCGGTGCTAGAGTGCGGGTGGGCTACACTGAAGCTTTCTTT. Its translation is CGARVRVGYTEAFF.

There are many counts of this clonotype. The chain uses TRBV5-1 and TRBJ2-5; D is possibly TRBD2 (7 bases). The germline V gene encodes CDR1 SGHRS and CDR2 YFSETQ. V gave up 7 bases and J gave up 1 base, with 20 bases separating them. CDR3 length: 16 residues. CDR3: CASGLGGPTGQETQYF. Here the CDR3 DNA reads TGCGCCAGCGGGTTGGGGGGGCCGACCGGCCAAGAGACCCAGTACTTC.

This clonotype was recorded at least ten times. The chain joins TRBV5-1 to TRBJ2-7, with 7 bases that match TRBD1. CDR3 length equals 14 residues. Germline loops: CDR1 SGHRS, CDR2 YFSETQ. J was trimmed by 2 bases and V by 0 bases; bases with no gene match: 2. The CDR3 sequence: CASSLDRGAYEQYF. CDR3 DNA sequence: TGCGCCAGCAGCTTGGACAGGGGCGCCTACGAGCAGTACTTC.

V usage is TRBV9 and J usage is TRBJ1-5, with D tentatively TRBD1 (5 bases). The ends were cut back, 4 bases at V and 4 bases at J, with 12 bases in the middle. Germline lookup yields CDR1 SGDLS and CDR2 YYNGEE. The CDR3 length is 14 residues. CDR3 nucleotide sequence: TGTGCCAGCAGCAGAGGGACGGTTAATCAGCCCCAGCATTTT. Amino acid sequence: CASSRGTVNQPQHF.

The chain uses TRBV7-9 and TRBJ1-1; D gene unclear. Germline loops: CDR1 SEHNR, CDR2 FQNEAQ (reference sequence). CDR3 size: 13 residues. With 8 bases removed from V and 8 bases from J, the gap between germline ends came to 18 bases. This CDR3 is CASSSTVAHEAFF. Here the CDR3 DNA reads TGTGCCAGCTCGAGTACCGTTGCCCACGAAGCTTTCTTT.

This clonotype came up many times. This chain connects TRBV27 to TRBJ2-1; 10 bases fit TRBD2. This CDR3 contains 15 residues. Germline lookup yields CDR1 MNHEY and CDR2 SMNVEV (reference sequence). V was clipped by 2 bases and J by 8 bases; unmatched bases: 6. The CDR3 DNA reads as TGTGCCAGCAGTTTAGGAGCGGGGGGGCAGGATGAGCAGTTCTTC. Its translation: CASSLGAGGQDEQFF.

This clonotype was picked up many times. This chain joins TRBV5-1 and TRBJ1-1, with 8 bases lining up with TRBD1. CDR3 length: 14 residues. Unmatched junction bases numbered 5, after V lost 3 bases and J lost 4 bases. The germline V gene has CDR1 SGHRS and CDR2 YFSETQ. The CDR3 DNA reads as TGCGCCAGCAGCTCGGGGACAGGCGGCACTGAAGCTTTCTTT. It specifies CASSSGTGGTEAFF.

The chain joins TRBV5-5 to TRBJ2-3, with 10 bases matching TRBD2. CDR1 SGHKS and CDR2 YYEKEE come from the germline V gene (reference sequence). The CDR3 is 16 amino acids. Losses at the gene ends were 3 bases for V and 0 bases for J; bases not matched to a gene: 4. The CDR3 coding sequence is TGTGCCAGCAGCTCCGGACTAGCGGCTAGCACAGATACGCAGTATTTT. It is translated as CASSSGLAASTDTQYF. Full variable domain (missing parts from reference TRBV5-5 and TRBJ2-3): DAGVTQSPTHLIKTRGQQVTLRCSPISGHKSVSWYQQVLGQGPQFIFQYYEKEERGRGNFPDRFSARQFPNYSSELNVNALLLGDSALYLCASSSGLAASTDTQYFGPGTRLTVL.

This clonotype has a handful of counts. The V and J genes are TRBV29-1 and TRBJ2-7, with 9 bases that match TRBD2. The germline gives CDR1 SQVTM, CDR2 ANQGSEA. V was clipped by 4 bases and J by 3 bases; unmatched bases: 4. The CDR3 has 13 amino acids. The CDR3 DNA follows: TGCAGCGTTGTTGAGACTAGCGGCTACGAGCAGTACTTC. It yields the protein CSVVETSGYEQYF.

The chain carries TRBV6-2 or TRBV6-3 and TRBJ2-3; TRBD1 matches at 7 bases. Germline V gene data show CDR1 as MNHEY and CDR2 as SVGEGT. V shed 6 bases, J shed 1 base, and the junction held 10 bases outside the gene matches. The CDR3 covers 16 residues. The CDR3 reads CASSGQALGGTDTQYF. The CDR3 DNA sequence: TGTGCCAGCAGCGGACAGGCCCTAGGTGGCACAGATACGCAGTATTTT.

In its sample, this clonotype was seen many times. The rearrangement links TRBV3-1 to TRBJ2-1; D assignment may be TRBD1 or TRBD2 (5 bases each). The CDR3 is 15 residues long. Between the trimmed V and J ends, which lost 4 bases and 2 bases, there was a span of 12 bases. Germline V gene data show CDR1 as LGHDT and CDR2 as YNNKEL (reference sequence). The CDR3, as DNA: TGTGCCAGCAGCCCATCTTTGGGGGCCTACAATGAGCAGTTCTTC. Protein product: CASSPSLGAYNEQFF.

The rearrangement uses TRBV6-5 and TRBJ1-2; TRBD1 agrees at 7 bases. There are 15 residues in the CDR3. In germline, CDR1 is MNHEY, CDR2 SVGAGI. V shed 1 base, J shed 6 bases, and the junction held 8 bases outside the gene matches. CDR3: CASSYFQGGKDGYTF. In DNA form, the CDR3 reads TGTGCCAGCAGTTACTTCCAGGGGGGAAAAGATGGCTACACCTTC.

The chain carries TRBV20-1 and TRBJ2-4; the D gene is possibly TRBD1 (6 bases). CDR1 DFQATT and CDR2 SNEGSKA come from the germline V gene (reference sequence). The ends were cut back, 6 bases at V and 7 bases at J, with 10 bases in the middle. The CDR3 is made up of 11 amino acids. The CDR3 reads CSATGHNIQYF. For the CDR3, the DNA is TGCAGTGCCACGGGACACAACATTCAGTACTTC.

The chain employs TRBV20-1 and TRBJ1-6, with D unresolved. CDR3 length: 12 residues. V gave up 5 bases and J gave up 7 bases, with 9 bases separating them. Germline V gene data show CDR1 as DFQATT and CDR2 as SNEGSKA (reference sequence). The CDR3 spells CSAENTNSPLHF. CDR3 DNA: TGCAGTGCTGAAAACACGAATTCACCCCTCCACTTT.

This clonotype was found a few times. V usage is TRBV18 and J usage is TRBJ2-7; 7 nucleotides match TRBD2. V dropped 0 bases and J dropped 3; count of bases not matched to a gene: 5. CDR1 and CDR2 (germline): KGHSH, LQKENI. The CDR3 runs 15 residues. CDR3 DNA sequence: TGTGCCAGCTCACCACCCGCCCCGGGAGGCTACGAGCAGTACTTC. This sequence encodes CASSPPAPGGYEQYF.